This T cell receptor (beta chain) derives from a study of blood T cell repertoires in COVID-19. The wider study: T cells, B-cell-depleted T cells, or PBMCs supplied cDNA or gDNA.

There are 15 residues in the CDR3. Germline loops: CDR1 LGHDT, CDR2 YNNKEL (reference sequence). V dropped 4 bases and J dropped 2; count of bases not matched to a gene: 5. The table came from immunoSEQ multiplex PCR; TCRdb's copy has only in-frame clones and leaves some out. The repertoire includes around 250,000 clones, 84% of them detected once, and around 7.8% sits in the top ten. The genes are TRBV3-1 (or the pseudogene TRBV3-2) and TRBJ1-2; 9 nucleotides align to TRBD1. Specimen: peripheral blood. The TCR was taken from a human donor in a cohort sampled during active COVID-19. The CDR3 is CASSPPGQGNYGYTF. CDR3 nucleotides: TGTGCCAGCAGCCCCCCCGGACAGGGGAACTATGGCTACACCTTC.